This T cell receptor beta chain is from a study of T cells after yellow fever vaccination (dated by TCRdb to between 2018 and 2020). With respect to the entire study: The SMART-Seq v4 Ultra Low Input RNA kit was used to prepare libraries from fractions with low cell numbers. Two healthy male donors, one aged 18 to 29 and one aged 30 to 40 years, were included in the cohort. Bulk PBMC replicates and cell subsets were isolated from blood drawn at multiple timepoints before and after both primary and secondary immunization. To track T-cell clones before and after primary and booster YFV17D yellow fever vaccination, bulk TCR alpha and beta repertoires were sequenced longitudinally.

Per the publication, the treatment or condition label means: live attenuated yellow fever vaccine strain. Two biological replicates of bulk PBMCs were collected at each blood-draw timepoint. A standard Ficoll-Paque protocol was used to isolate PBMCs from peripheral blood. TriZol was used to extract RNA from bulk PBMCs, CD4 and CD8 fractions, and dextramer-positive and dextramer-negative fractions. Results and caveats for the whole study, not just this receptor: The secondary T-cell response was weaker than the primary response but faster, peaking on day 5 instead of day 15. A small fraction of clonotypes showed up in both the CD4 and CD8 compartments, probably as a result of convergent recombination. Most clones expanded after primary vaccination were re-detected after the booster (approximately 95% of CD4 and around nine tenths of CD8), suggesting broad memory maintenance. FACS-sorted repertoires could contain abundant contaminating clonotypes from the bulk population, so computational filtering was required. Because only two donors were included in the study, the extent to which the findings can be generalized is limited.

The sequencer was an Illumina NovaSeq 6000. TCR cDNA was synthesized by 5'RACE template switching, which introduced a universal primer site and unique molecular identifiers. Priming of cDNA synthesis was performed from both the TCR alpha and TCR beta constant segments. Libraries were amplified in two PCR steps, with sample barcodes and sequencing adapters added in the second step. Sequencing of libraries was performed on Illumina HiSeq 2500 (2x100 bp) or NovaSeq (2x150 bp). Per the original workflow: Demultiplexing of reads and collapsing into UMI consensus sequences were performed with MIGEC, and V(D)J alignment was carried out with MiXCR. Vaccine-responding clonotypes were identified with edgeR using replicate PBMC samples, with FDR below 0.01 and a log2 fold change above 5 up to day 15 being required. Each bulk clonotype was labeled CD4 or CD8 based on which sequenced repertoire, CD4 or CD8, contained the clonotype at higher abundance. The public sequencing data were trimmed at Q25 with fastp and processed into clonotypes with MiXCR by TCRdb, which kept only in-frame beta chains. Each record represents a unique CDR3 protein, reported with the most common genes and DNA among its rows. Here the V and J calls rest on TCRdb's processing, not on the authors' analysis. This sample is represented by around 320,000 distinct CDR3 sequences; over 3.5% of them were singletons. The ten largest clones add up to less than 20% of the sample.

With respect to this clonotype: Its antigen is not yet known. It has no much larger one-base neighbor in the sample; base qualities were not kept.

Sample: PBMCs, taken 15 days after the yellow fever booster vaccination. The TCR was taken from a man between 18 and 29 years old who received the YFV17D yellow fever vaccine.

The CDR3 amino acid sequence is: CASSLEYGVGELFF. The sequenced DNA: TGTGCCAGCAGCTTAGAATATGGCGTGGGGGAGCTGTTTTTT. The rearranged segments are TRBV11-2 and TRBJ2-2; confidence is insufficient to name the D gene. Trimming removed 0 bases from V and 8 bases from J, leaving 10 bases between the germline ends. The CDR3 holds 14 amino acids from the cysteine to the phenylalanine. Only the CDR3 part of the read is kept: 42 bases, read in frame from the first base. CDR1 and CDR2 are drawn from the germline V gene: SGHAT, FQNNGV. When the CDR3 is completed using the reference TRBV11-2 and TRBJ2-2 genes on either side, the full variable domain is EAGVAQSPRYKIIEKRQSVAFWCNPISGHATLYWYQQILGQGPKLLIQFQNNGVVDDSQLPKDRFSAERLKGVDSTLKIQPAKLEDSAVYLCASSLEYGVGELFFGEGSRLTVL.